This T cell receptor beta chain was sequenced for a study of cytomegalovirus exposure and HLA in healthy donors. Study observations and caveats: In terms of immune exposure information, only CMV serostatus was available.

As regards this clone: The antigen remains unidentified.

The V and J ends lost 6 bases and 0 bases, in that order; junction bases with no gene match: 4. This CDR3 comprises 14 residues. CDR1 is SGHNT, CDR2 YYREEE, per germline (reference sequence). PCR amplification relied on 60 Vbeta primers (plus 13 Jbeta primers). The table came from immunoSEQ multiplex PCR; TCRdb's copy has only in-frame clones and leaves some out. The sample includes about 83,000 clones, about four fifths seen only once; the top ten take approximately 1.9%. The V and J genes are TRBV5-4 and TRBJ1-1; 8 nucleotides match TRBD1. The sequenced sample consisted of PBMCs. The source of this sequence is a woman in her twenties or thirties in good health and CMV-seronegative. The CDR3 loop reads CASTPGQVNTEAFF. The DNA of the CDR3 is TGTGCCAGCACCCCGGGACAGGTGAACACTGAAGCTTTCTTT.